This TCR beta chain was found in a study of T cells after somatic rescue of genetic block. The V and J ends lost 2 bases and 1 base respectively, with 8 bases between them. CDR3 size: 14 residues. Germline CDR1 and CDR2: MDHEN and SYDVKM. Method: immunoSEQ multiplex PCR; TCRdb's copy keeps in-frame clones and lacks some. The sample shows roughly 13,000 clones, over 60% of them seen only once. This receptor was obtained from a boy younger than 18. The sample consisted of peripheral blood mononuclear cells (PBMCs). This chain links TRBV28 with TRBJ1-1; D ambiguous. The DNA of the CDR3 is TGTGCCAGCAGTTTACAAGGAAGGAACACTGAAGCTTTCTTT. Translation gives CASSLQGRNTEAFF.